The rows below give T cell receptor beta chains drawn from one sample of a study of cytomegalovirus exposure and HLA in healthy donors. TCRdb's table, derived via immunoSEQ multiplex PCR, lists solely in-frame clones and lacks some. The profile shows about 57,000 clones, around 83% of them singletons. Sequenced sample: PBMCs. All receptors derive from a man aged 30 to 39 in good health and CMV-seronegative. Both conserved end residues are part of each CDR3. A D gene is named only where the DNA matches it firmly. Part of the rows lack a size; the others show once, few, many or a class for expanded clones.

d_call j_call v_call clone_size cdr3_aa cdr3_nt
TRBD1 TRBJ2-5 TRBV5-1 once CASRSPGQGIQETQYF TGCGCCAGCAGATCGCCGGGACAGGGAATTCAAGAGACCCAGTACTTC
TRBD1 TRBJ1-2 TRBV6-5 few CASSYGQGANGYTF TGTGCCAGCAGTTACGGGCAGGGGGCGAATGGCTACACCTTC
- TRBJ2-3 TRBV5-4 - CASSLADTQYF TGTGCCAGCAGCTTGGCTGATACGCAGTATTTT
- TRBJ1-1 TRBV19 - CASSWGQNTEAFF TGTGCCAGTAGTTGGGGGCAGAACACTGAAGCTTTCTTT
- TRBJ2-1 TRBV5-6 - CASSLVERATYNEQFF TGTGCCAGCAGCTTGGTGGAGCGGGCGACATACAATGAGCAGTTCTTC
- TRBJ2-2 TRBV9 few CASSVVSTAGELFF TGTGCCAGCAGCGTAGTGTCCACAGCCGGGGAGCTGTTTTTT
- TRBJ2-1 TRBV9 - CASSVGQGVLSYNEQFF TGTGCCAGCAGCGTAGGCCAAGGGGTGTTATCCTACAATGAGCAGTTCTTC
- TRBJ2-3 TRBV6-1 - CASSVLDSLGTDTQYF TGTGCCAGCAGTGTCCTGGACTCCCTAGGGACAGATACGCAGTATTTT
TRBD1 TRBJ2-2 TRBV27 - CASSLLTGITGELFF TGTGCCAGCAGTTTATTGACAGGGATAACCGGGGAGCTGTTTTTT
- TRBJ1-1 TRBV4-1 - CASIPQGGNTEAFF TGCGCCAGCATACCTCAGGGCGGGAACACTGAAGCTTTCTTT
TRBD1 TRBJ1-2 TRBV30 - CAWSVRGQGLNGYTF TGTGCCTGGAGTGTCCGGGGACAGGGATTAAATGGCTACACCTTC
TRBD1 TRBJ2-5 TRBV5-4 once CASSSPTGGKETQYF TGTGCCAGCAGCTCCCCGACAGGGGGAAAAGAGACCCAGTACTTC
- TRBJ2-2 TRBV7-9 - CASTRGRNGELFF TGTGCCAGCACCAGGGGACGAAACGGGGAGCTGTTTTTT
TRBD1 TRBJ1-5 TRBV27 once CASSRDRERQPQHF TGTGCCAGCAGCCGGGACAGGGAACGACAGCCCCAGCATTTT
TRBD2 TRBJ2-1 TRBV4-2 - CASSQAGNGIAGESEQFF TGTGCCAGCAGCCAAGCAGGGAATGGGATAGCGGGGGAAAGTGAGCAGTTCTTC
- TRBJ2-7 TRBV6-5 - CASSSWDSGEQYF TGTGCCAGCAGTTCCTGGGACTCCGGCGAGCAGTACTTC
TRBD2 TRBJ2-2 TRBV18 - CASSVLAGNTGELFF TGTGCCAGCTCCGTTCTAGCGGGGAACACCGGGGAGCTGTTTTTT
TRBD1 TRBJ1-5 TRBV6-1 - CASSEWDRGNQPQHF TGTGCCAGCAGTGAATGGGACAGGGGGAATCAGCCCCAGCATTTT
- TRBJ1-6 TRBV4-1 - CASSQDPDSPLHF TGCGCCAGCAGCCAAGACCCGGATTCACCCCTCCACTTT
- TRBJ1-1 TRBV27 - CASSLGGRDTEAFF TGTGCCAGCAGTTTGGGGGGGCGGGACACTGAAGCTTTCTTT
TRBD1 TRBJ2-7 TRBV6-5 once CASSYPRQGGEQYF TGTGCCAGCAGTTACCCAAGACAGGGTGGAGAGCAGTACTTC
- TRBJ2-7 TRBV9 - CASSVVVGTEQYF TGTGCCAGCAGCGTAGTCGTCGGGACAGAGCAGTACTTC
- TRBJ1-6 TRBV7-6 - CASSHNSGPRSLHF TGTGCCAGCAGTCATAATAGCGGACCCCGCTCCCTCCACTTT
TRBD1 TRBJ2-5 TRBV5-4 - CASSLRDRGRETQYF TGTGCCAGCAGCCTCCGGGACAGGGGGCGGGAGACCCAGTACTTC
TRBD2 TRBJ2-1 TRBV6-4 once CASSVERDYNEQFF TGTGCCAGCAGTGTGGAGCGGGACTACAATGAGCAGTTCTTC
- TRBJ1-4 TRBV4-1 few CASSDKVWAGPNEKLFF TGCGCCAGCAGCGACAAAGTCTGGGCGGGGCCTAATGAAAAACTGTTTTTT
- TRBJ2-1 TRBV5-1 - CASSLGSSYNEQFF TGCGCCAGCAGCTTAGGGAGCTCCTACAATGAGCAGTTCTTC
- TRBJ1-2 TRBV6-5 - CASSPADGANYGYTF TGTGCCAGCAGCCCAGCGGACGGAGCTAACTATGGCTACACCTTC
TRBD1 TRBJ2-6 TRBV29-1 - CSVEETGAGANVLTF TGCAGCGTTGAAGAGACAGGGGCTGGGGCCAACGTCCTGACTTTC
TRBD1 TRBJ1-5 TRBV7-9 - CASSLTGNQPQHF TGTGCCAGCAGCCTGACAGGGAATCAGCCCCAGCATTTT
TRBD1 TRBJ1-3 TRBV5-1 - CASSPTGESGNTIYF TGCGCCAGCAGCCCTACAGGGGAATCTGGAAACACCATATATTTT
- TRBJ2-7 TRBV5-1 - CASSLVGLAYEQYF TGCGCCAGCAGCTTGGTAGGACTCGCATACGAGCAGTACTTC
TRBD1 TRBJ1-1 TRBV7-9 - CASSRQGASTEAFF TGTGCCAGCAGCCGACAGGGGGCCAGCACTGAAGCTTTCTTT
- TRBJ1-5 TRBV27 - CASSPGINQPQHF TGTGCCAGCAGTCCAGGGATCAATCAGCCCCAGCATTTT
- TRBJ2-1 TRBV11-2 many CASSPTLRENEQFF TGTGCCAGCAGCCCAACCCTGCGTGAGAATGAGCAGTTCTTC
TRBD1 TRBJ1-6 TRBV6-1 few CASPGQGRNSPLHF TGTGCCAGCCCGGGACAGGGGCGGAATTCACCCCTCCACTTT
TRBD2 TRBJ2-5 TRBV13 few CASKVAGRKETQYF TGTGCCAGCAAGGTAGCGGGGCGGAAAGAGACCCAGTACTTC
TRBD2 TRBJ2-3 TRBV27 few CASSKGLAGITDTQYF TGTGCCAGCAGTAAGGGACTAGCGGGAATTACAGATACGCAGTATTTT
- TRBJ1-5 TRBV13 once CASSRYEGEPQHF TGTGCCAGCAGCCGTTACGAGGGCGAGCCCCAGCATTTT
TRBD1 TRBJ1-1 TRBV12-5 - CASGQTGLNTEAFF TGTGCTAGTGGACAGACAGGGCTGAACACTGAAGCTTTCTTT
TRBD1 TRBJ1-2 TRBV6-6 - CASSYSTGGYYGYTF TGTGCCAGCAGTTACTCGACAGGGGGTTACTATGGCTACACCTTC
- TRBJ2-3 TRBV2 - CASSEADTQYF TGTGCCAGCAGTGAGGCCGATACGCAGTATTTT
- TRBJ2-1 TRBV27 - CATYSLPSYNEQFF TGTGCCACCTACTCGTTACCCTCCTACAATGAGCAGTTCTTC
- TRBJ1-2 TRBV7-9 - CASSLVGTNYGYTF TGTGCCAGCAGCTTGGTGGGCACTAACTATGGCTACACCTTC